Sequencing of this T cell receptor beta chain was carried out in a study of read filtering for tumor transcriptome and immune sequencing. Overall study context: Patients were 17 male and around 15 female, mean age around 67 years, range about 47 to 85. Whole-transcriptome libraries were prepared after DNase treatment.

Molecular barcoded adaptors covering alpha/delta and beta/gamma chains were used on 400 ng RNA. Via MiXCR, TCRdb re-called the reads, giving one row per CDR3 protein. The table has about 130,000 distinct CDR3 sequences, less than 15% seen once. This CDR3 spans 14 amino acids. V gave up 3 bases and J gave up 3 bases, with 12 bases separating them. Germline-derived CDR1 and CDR2 are DFQATT and SNEGSKA (reference sequence). Overall study results and limits: This fraction held mixed bone marrow immune cells after CD138-negative sorting.

In this sample, this clonotype turned up many times. The antigen remains undetermined. At the time of active disease, bone marrow was collected from every patient. The chain uses TRBV20-1 and TRBJ2-4; D may be TRBD2 (5 bases). This TCR derives from a donor aged 40 or over with multiple myeloma. The source material was a population of CD138-negative cells sorted from bone marrow. In DNA form, the CDR3 reads TGCAGTGCTAGTCTAGGGAGCGGCAAAAACATTCAGTACTTC. Its protein is CSASLGSGKNIQYF.